The clone carrying this TCR beta chain was picked up a small number of times. TCRdb's table, derived via immunoSEQ multiplex PCR, lists solely in-frame clones and lacks some. The repertoire consists of fewer than 35,000 clones, with around four fifths occurring once and the leading ten covering around 70%. This CDR3 contains 17 residues. In germline, CDR1 is LGHDT, CDR2 YNNKEL (reference sequence). J gave up 5 bases and V 2 bases, and 6 bases lay outside the gene matches. These data originate in a study of blood T cell repertoires in COVID-19. The rearrangement links TRBV3-1 (or the pseudogene TRBV3-2) to TRBJ1-6; 10 positions match TRBD1. Sequenced sample: peripheral blood. The TCR originated in a man aged 70-80 years with acute or convalescent COVID-19. The CDR3 here is CASSQTSGQGNNSPLHF. The CDR3 nucleotides read TGTGCCAGCAGCCAAACGTCGGGACAGGGGAATAATTCACCCCTCCACTTT.